This note documents a single TCR beta chain sequence. This clone's antigen is unknown. Base qualities were left out, and no much larger clone turns up one base away. The CDR3 has 12 amino acids, counting the end cysteine and phenylalanine. The read is trimmed to its CDR3 DNA, 36 bases read in frame from base 1. Trimming removed 2 bases from V and 6 bases from J, leaving 8 bases between the germline ends. The germline V gene (reference sequence) supplies CDR1 GTSNPN and CDR2 SVGIG. The ophthalmopathy patients had moderately to severely active disease, with a Clinical Activity Score of 3 or higher, a NOSPECS grade of 4 or higher, and a disease duration of less than 3 months. Patients were excluded if they had other autoimmune diseases, uncontrolled infections, pregnancy or lactation. Clinical symptoms, serum thyroxine, TRAb, thyroid ultrasound and orbital computed tomography formed the basis of the diagnosis. Using Ficoll-Paque density gradient centrifugation, PBMCs were isolated from 9.5 to 10 ml of fresh peripheral blood. Total RNA was extracted with Trizol reagent and quality-checked on an Agilent 2100 Bioanalyzer.

The data are from a study of Graves' ophthalmopathy and Graves' hyperthyroidism listed by TCRdb under 2018. Background on the whole study: Peripheral blood samples were taken at the time of initial diagnosis, before any treatment was given. Once sampling was done, hyperthyroidism patients were given methimazole at a starting dose of 30 mg daily, while ophthalmopathy patients were given high-dose intravenous methylprednisolone. The 100 discovery patients were randomly divided into training and test sets at a 7:3 ratio. An independent validation cohort was composed of 18 to 20 hyperthyroidism patients and 15 to 17 patients who later progressed from hyperthyroidism to ophthalmopathy. To explore V-J signatures that distinguish ophthalmopathy from hyperthyroidism, a discovery set of about 99 patients was enrolled, made up of more than 40 with ophthalmopathy and fewer than 60 with stable hyperthyroidism. The study used TCR beta repertoire signatures to distinguish Graves' ophthalmopathy from Graves' hyperthyroidism and to predict progression to ophthalmopathy. In total, approximately 130 blood samples were TCR-sequenced: approximately 42 ophthalmopathy, around 75 hyperthyroidism and about 17 hyperthyroidism-to-ophthalmopathy patients. In five to seven hyperthyroidism patients, T-cell repertoires of thyroid tissue and blood were compared.

On the study overall, not on this receptor specifically: Ophthalmopathy was separated from stable hyperthyroidism by the 13-signature model with around 88% sensitivity and around 81% specificity in cross-validation and with 80%/75% in the test set. In validation, the model predicted ophthalmopathy progression with 70.59% sensitivity and about 77% specificity; some 13 predicted patients were CT-confirmed with GO in a median of around 6 months. Among expanded thyroid clonotypes with frequency above 0.001, most also showed up in blood, which suggests that blood repertoires may reflect the thyroid immune response. Sample size was not statistically predetermined, and group allocation was not concealed from the investigators.

For repertoire sequencing, TCR beta CDR3 regions were amplified from RNA transcripts. HTBI primers and the Qiagen OneStep RT-PCR kit were used in a first-round RT-PCR, which was followed by a second-round multiplex PCR, size selection and purification. Sequencing of the libraries was carried out on an Illumina HiSeq2000 in paired-end mode with 100 bp reads. Per the authors' processing: SOAPnuke was used to process the reads, throwing out any read that had adapters, had uncalled bases, had a mean Phred below 15, or lacked an exact constant-primer or identifier match. COPE v1.2.5 was used to merge the high-quality paired reads. Each unique nucleotide sequence was treated as a clonotype, and MiTCR v1.1 was used to align the clonotypes to the IMGT TRB V, D and J references. The analysis was limited to V-J combinations with a frequency above 0.0001, which together covered around 99% of the repertoires. For each V-J combination, a TCR clonal expansion and chaos score was defined as F50 clonal expansion divided by the chaos observed in the TCRdist matrix. Welch's t-statistics and random forest were used to narrow the features down to approximately twelve V-J combinations, which were then fed into a naive Bayes classifier. The similarity between thyroid and blood repertoires was quantified using the Morisita-Horn index. TCRdb trimmed the raw reads at Q25, called clones with MiXCR and kept productive beta chains. CDR3 protein sequences are deduplicated, and each keeps its most common genes and DNA. These V and J calls derive from TCRdb rather than the authors' analysis. The sample yields over 150,000 distinct CDR3 sequences; less than 45% were counted once. The ten largest account for 5.8% of the sample.

The sequencing sample was made of peripheral blood. The chain is assembled from TRBV30 and TRBJ1-3, with the D gene uncertain. This TCR was recovered from a woman aged 40 to 50 with Graves' ophthalmopathy. Donor details come from another sample of the same person, matched by shared clones. The CDR3 protein is CAWSLEANTIYF. The DNA sequence reads TGTGCCTGGAGTTTAGAGGCAAACACCATATATTTT.